A selection of T cell receptor beta chains follows, all from one sample in a study of T-cell memory formation after mild COVID-19. TCRdb redid the calling of the 5' RACE reads with MiXCR, one entry per CDR3 protein. The data contain about 180,000 distinct CDR3 sequences, roughly 20% of them singletons. The sample consisted of PBMCs or a T cell subset sorted from them (not recorded which). The receptors were gathered from a man aged 18 to 30 who had mild COVID-19 (a few samples of this study predate the infection). Cell type and time point are not known. Each CDR3 is given with its conserved first and last residue. Each record gives: J gene, V gene, clone size, D gene, CDR3 DNA, CDR3 protein. The D gene is left open where the match is weak. Where a row states a size, it is once, few, many or the class of an expanded clone; other rows omit it.

>TRBJ1-4|TRBV27|NA|NA
TGTGCCAGCAGCCAACATGGGGCCCGGGGGACTGAAAAACTGTTTTTT
CASSQHGARGTEKLFF
>TRBJ2-5|TRBV4-2|NA|NA
TGTGCCAGCAGCCAAGAGGTTGGAGCAGCTGGGACGGAGACCCAGTACTTC
CASSQEVGAAGTETQYF
>TRBJ2-5|TRBV11-1|NA|TRBD2
TGTGCCAGCAGCTGGACTAGCGGGGGGTACGGAGAGACCCAGTACTTC
CASSWTSGGYGETQYF
>TRBJ1-1|TRBV4-3|few|NA
TGCGCCAGCAGCGGCCGGCAAGAAGCTTTCTTT
CASSGRQEAFF
>TRBJ1-3|TRBV4-3|NA|NA
TGCGCCAGCAGCCAGCTGTCACCCTCTGGAAACACCATATATTTT
CASSQLSPSGNTIYF
>TRBJ2-5|TRBV2|NA|NA
TGTGCCAGCAGTGTAGTCGAGACCCAGTACTTC
CASSVVETQYF
>TRBJ2-5|TRBV28|few|NA
TGTGCCAGCAGTTTATGGATAGGAGAGACCCAGTACTTC
CASSLWIGETQYF
>TRBJ2-6|TRBV25-1|few|NA
TGTGCCAGCAGTGGTTACGGGGCCAACGTCCTGACTTTC
CASSGYGANVLTF
>TRBJ1-5|TRBV7-2|few|NA
TGTGCCAGCAGTCTAGGGTTCCCGCCCCAGCATTTT
CASSLGFPPQHF
>TRBJ1-1|TRBV10-3|NA|NA
TGTGCCATCAGTGGTGCCCAGGCAGGGAACACTGAAGCTTTCTTT
CAISGAQAGNTEAFF
>TRBJ1-5|TRBV28|few|TRBD1
TGTGCCAGCAGCCGCCCTCGGGGACAGGGTTATAAGCCCCAGCATTTT
CASSRPRGQGYKPQHF
>TRBJ1-3|TRBV6-5|NA|TRBD1
TGTGCCAGCAGGGAGACAGGGGGCCCCGGAAACACCATATATTTT
CASRETGGPGNTIYF
>TRBJ2-5|TRBV7-2|NA|TRBD1
TGTGCCAGCAGTCCAGGGGGCAGGGGATTCTGGGAGACCCAGTACTTC
CASSPGGRGFWETQYF
>TRBJ2-3|TRBV4-3|few|NA
TGCGCCAGCAGCCAAGATTCTACAGATACGCAGTATTTT
CASSQDSTDTQYF
>TRBJ1-1|TRBV7-2|few|NA
TGTGCCAGCAGCTTGGTGGGCACTATGAACACTGAAGCTTTCTTT
CASSLVGTMNTEAFF
>TRBJ2-3|TRBV5-1|many|NA
TGCGCCAGCAGCCCCAACTTCAGCACAGATACGCAGTATTTT
CASSPNFSTDTQYF
>TRBJ2-7|TRBV6-2/TRBV6-3|NA|NA
TGTGCCAGCAGTTACTCGACCGGGGCGTGGGTTTACGAGCAGTACTTC
CASSYSTGAWVYEQYF
>TRBJ2-1|TRBV6-2/TRBV6-3|NA|NA
TGTGCCAGCAGTTACTTCTCGCAGCACAATGAGCAGTTCTTC
CASSYFSQHNEQFF
>TRBJ2-1|TRBV29-1|few|NA
TGCAGCGTTGAATGGGTCATGTACAATGAGCAGTTCTTC
CSVEWVMYNEQFF
>TRBJ2-3|TRBV27|NA|NA
TGTGCCAGCAGAGCTGCCGGGGTATTTCGGGATACGCAGTATTTT
CASRAAGVFRDTQYF
>TRBJ2-4|TRBV7-2|NA|TRBD1
TGTGCCAGCAGCTTAGCGCAGGGGGCATGGAACATTCAGTACTTC
CASSLAQGAWNIQYF
>TRBJ2-5|TRBV19|NA|TRBD1
TGTGCCAGTAAAAGGGGACAGGGGCTCCAAGAGACCCAGTACTTC
CASKRGQGLQETQYF
>TRBJ2-3|TRBV15|few|NA
TGTGCCACCAGCAGAGCATCGGAACCCACAGATACGCAGTATTTT
CATSRASEPTDTQYF
>TRBJ2-5|TRBV7-9|few|NA
TGTGCCAGCAGCCTAGAGAAAGAGACCCAGTACTTC
CASSLEKETQYF
>TRBJ2-1|TRBV7-2|few|TRBD2
TGTGCCAGCAACCGCGGGGCTAGCGGATTCTCCTCCTACAATGAGCAGTTCTTC
CASNRGASGFSSYNEQFF
>TRBJ1-4|TRBV9|NA|NA
TGTGCCAGCAGCCCGGACCTTTGGAGTGAAAAACTGTTTTTT
CASSPDLWSEKLFF
>TRBJ1-4|TRBV5-1|many|NA
TGCGCCAGCAGCCCCCGGGAGGCTGGTAAACTGTTTTTT
CASSPREAGKLFF
>TRBJ2-6|TRBV18|NA|NA
TGTGCCAGCTTTGCCCGGTCTGGGGCCAACGTCCTGACTTTC
CASFARSGANVLTF
>TRBJ2-7|TRBV7-9|NA|NA
TGTGCCAGCATCGGTAGCGGAGCCGCTGGGGACGAGCAGTACTTC
CASIGSGAAGDEQYF
>TRBJ1-1|TRBV30|NA|TRBD1
TGTGCCTGGGGACAGGGGACGGCTGAAGCTTTCTTT
CAWGQGTAEAFF
>TRBJ1-5|TRBV9|NA|NA
TGTGCCAGCAGCGCCACGCAGGGGCAGCCCCAGCATTTT
CASSATQGQPQHF
>TRBJ1-1|TRBV7-2|few|TRBD1
TGTGCCAGCAGAGTGACAGGGGGCAGGGCCACTGAAGCTTTCTTT
CASRVTGGRATEAFF
>TRBJ2-3|TRBV20-1|few|NA
TGCAGTGCTTCGTATGGGGCCGGGGATACGCAGTATTTT
CSASYGAGDTQYF
>TRBJ2-2|TRBV7-2|few|NA
TGTGCCAGCAGCTTTCAGAGTAACACCGGGGAGCTGTTTTTT
CASSFQSNTGELFF
>TRBJ2-5|TRBV4-1|many|NA
TGCGCCAGCAGCGTTATCGAGCAAGAGACCCAGTACTTC
CASSVIEQETQYF
>TRBJ1-4|TRBV20-1|few|NA
TGCAGTGCAGTCGGGGGGGCGAATAATGAAAAACTGTTTTTT
CSAVGGANNEKLFF
>TRBJ2-5|TRBV7-9|NA|NA
TGTGCCAGCAGCCCTCGGGCCCAACTGGGGGAGACCCAGTACTTC
CASSPRAQLGETQYF
>TRBJ2-7|TRBV15|many|NA
TGTGCCACCAGCACGGGGCAATCGGACGAGCAGTACTTC
CATSTGQSDEQYF
>TRBJ2-1|TRBV14|NA|TRBD2
TGTGCCAGCAGCCGGATTAGCGGGGTCTATCACAATGAGCAGTTCTTC
CASSRISGVYHNEQFF
>TRBJ2-3|TRBV7-2|many|NA
TGTGCCAGCAGCCTGACCATGAGCACAGATACGCAGTATTTT
CASSLTMSTDTQYF
>TRBJ2-1|TRBV20-1|NA|TRBD2
TGCAGTGCTAGTCGGCCGGGAGGGTTCTACAATGAGCAGTTCTTC
CSASRPGGFYNEQFF
>TRBJ2-3|TRBV7-9|NA|TRBD1
TGTGCCAGCAGCATATCCGGGACAGGGGCAGATACGCAGTATTTT
CASSISGTGADTQYF
>TRBJ2-3|TRBV2|NA|TRBD2
TGTGCCAGCAGTGTAACGGGGGGGCGTGATACGCAGTATTTT
CASSVTGGRDTQYF
>TRBJ2-5|TRBV11-2|NA|NA
TGTGCCAGCAGCTTAGTACTACGGAGTGAGACCCAGTACTTC
CASSLVLRSETQYF
>TRBJ1-2|TRBV7-9|NA|NA
TGTGCCAGCAGCTTCCCGGTCTTACAGGGTGGTGGCTACACCTTC
CASSFPVLQGGGYTF
>TRBJ2-3|TRBV3-1|NA|TRBD1
TGTGCCAGCAGCCGGAACCGGGACAGCCGGAATACGCAGTATTTT
CASSRNRDSRNTQYF
>TRBJ1-1|TRBV7-8|few|NA
TGTGCCAGCAGCTTAGTCACTGAAGCTTTCTTT
CASSLVTEAFF
>TRBJ1-6|TRBV5-1|few|NA
TGCGCCAGCACTCCAGGGGAGGGGGAGTCACCCCTCCACTTT
CASTPGEGESPLHF
>TRBJ2-2|TRBV12-3/TRBV12-4|few|TRBD1
TGTGCCAGCAGTCCCGGACAGGGGCCCGGGGAGCTGTTTTTT
CASSPGQGPGELFF
>TRBJ2-3|TRBV25-1|few|TRBD1
TGTGCCATCTCAGCCACGACAGGGACAGATACGCAGTATTTT
CAISATTGTDTQYF
>TRBJ1-6|TRBV9|NA|NA
TGTGCCAGCAGCCCCGGGGGGTCGGTTTCGTCACCCCTCCACTTT
CASSPGGSVSSPLHF
>TRBJ2-7|TRBV4-1|NA|NA
TGCGCCAGCAGCCAGGACCCGGGGACACGATCCTACGAGCAGTACTTC
CASSQDPGTRSYEQYF
>TRBJ2-5|TRBV9|NA|NA
TGTGCCAGCAGCGTAGAGGGGACACGGACCCAGACCCAGTACTTC
CASSVEGTRTQTQYF
>TRBJ1-6|TRBV4-3|NA|NA
TGCGCCAGCAGCCAAGAGCCCGGCAGTAGTAATTCACCCCTCCACTTT
CASSQEPGSSNSPLHF
>TRBJ1-4|TRBV5-5|once|NA
TGTGCCAGCAGCTTAGATGCTTTCAGGGCGGGGGCTAATGAAAAACTGTTTTTT
CASSLDAFRAGANEKLFF
>TRBJ2-5|TRBV7-2|NA|TRBD2
TGTGCCAGCAGACTAGCGGGGGGGCCTCGAGAGACCCAGTACTTC
CASRLAGGPRETQYF
>TRBJ1-2|TRBV6-5|NA|NA
TGTGCCAGCAGTTACGCCAGGGTCTATGGCTACACCTTC
CASSYARVYGYTF